The 16 T cell receptor beta chains presented below share a single source sample, sequenced in a study of cytomegalovirus exposure and HLA in healthy donors. PCR used 60 Vbeta primers and 13 Jbeta primers. The table came from immunoSEQ multiplex PCR; TCRdb's copy has only in-frame clones and leaves some out. The sample includes 160,000 or so clones, 70% to 85% of them seen just once. The sequencing sample was made of PBMCs. The receptors here all came from a woman aged 50 to 60 in good health and CMV-seropositive.

V gene TRBV29-1 combines with J gene TRBJ2-3; tentatively, D is TRBD2 (5 bases). V was pared by 3 bases and J by 4 bases, with 14 bases between. Germline V gene lookup returns CDR1 SQVTM and CDR2 ANQGSEA. The CDR3 is 14 residues long. CDR3 in amino acids: CSVEAGRGADTQYF. The CDR3 DNA reads TGCAGCGTTGAGGCGGGTAGAGGCGCAGATACGCAGTATTTT.

The V call is TRBV9, the J call TRBJ1-6; D gene ambiguous. The V and J ends lost 0 bases and 7 bases respectively, with 8 bases between them. Germline V CDR1 and CDR2: SGDLS, YYNGEE. CDR3 length: 14 amino acids. The CDR3 DNA sequence: TGTGCCAGCAGCGTAGTGGCGGAGAATTCACCCCTCCACTTT. This gives the protein CASSVVAENSPLHF.

The rearrangement joins TRBV15 to TRBJ2-2; possible D gene TRBD2, 5 bases. V lost 0 bases and J 6 bases, leaving 20 bases between the germline ends. The germline CDR1 and CDR2 sequences are LNHNV and YYDKDF (reference sequence). This CDR3 spans 18 amino acids. DNA of the CDR3: TGTGCCACCAGCAGAGATGGTAGGCGGGTTGGTCGATCCGGGGAGCTGTTTTTT. Protein sequence: CATSRDGRRVGRSGELFF.

The genes are TRBV9 and TRBJ2-5; TRBD2 might be the D (6 bases). Germline V gene data show CDR1 as SGDLS and CDR2 as YYNGEE. The V end was cut by 3 bases, the J end by 2 bases, with 17 bases between. CDR3 length: 16 residues. In DNA form, the CDR3 reads TGTGCCAGCAGCGAGGTTATCGGAAGCGGGCAAGAGACCCAGTACTTC. This gives the protein CASSEVIGSGQETQYF.

The rearrangement links TRBV6-1 to TRBJ1-5; D unresolved. The V and J ends lost 1 base and 0 bases respectively, with 10 bases between them. The germline CDR1 and CDR2 sequences are MNHNS and SASEGT. This CDR3 is built from 16 residues. The CDR3 coding sequence is TGTGCCAGCAGTGAAGGGCCAGTCCATAGCAATCAGCCCCAGCATTTT. This codes for CASSEGPVHSNQPQHF.

This chain connects TRBV29-1 to TRBJ1-1; possibly TRBD1 for D (5 bases). CDR3 length: 12 residues. V was pared by 3 bases and J by 4 bases, with 9 bases between. The germline V gene encodes CDR1 SQVTM and CDR2 ANQGSEA. Written as DNA, the CDR3 is TGCAGCGTTGATCAGGGTGGCACTGAAGCTTTCTTT. Translated, it gives CSVDQGGTEAFF.

The rearrangement links TRBV6-6 to TRBJ2-5; 7 bases are a match to TRBD1. Germline V gene data show CDR1 as MNHNY and CDR2 as SVGAGI (reference sequence). The CDR3 runs to 11 residues. Losses at the gene ends were 5 bases for V and 11 bases for J; bases not matched to a gene: 5. The CDR3: CASSVDRSQYF. In DNA form, the CDR3 reads TGTGCCAGCAGTGTGGACAGGTCACAGTACTTC.

This clone was detected a few times. The rearrangement uses TRBV7-2 and TRBJ2-3; weak D call: TRBD2 (6 bases). Trimming cost V 3 bases and J 6 bases, with 13 bases left between them. The V gene's germline CDR1 is SGHTA and CDR2 FQGNSA. This CDR3 spans 14 amino acids. The CDR3 DNA follows: TGTGCCAGCAGCTTGGGCGGGGCGCCTGATACGCAGTATTTT. Encoded protein: CASSLGGAPDTQYF.

The gene calls are TRBV7-2 and TRBJ2-7; D unresolved. V was clipped by 2 bases and J by 0 bases, with 11 bases between them. Germline values: CDR1 SGHTA, CDR2 FQGNSA. This CDR3 region has 15 residues. The CDR3 sequence is CASSLRSPISYEQYF. The CDR3 DNA reads TGTGCCAGCAGCTTACGATCCCCTATCTCCTACGAGCAGTACTTC.

The rearrangement uses TRBV15 and TRBJ2-7; D gene unclear. Germline V CDR1 and CDR2: LNHNV, YYDKDF (reference sequence). V was pared by 3 bases and J by 6 bases, with 24 bases between. The CDR3 consists of 17 residues. CDR3 residues: CATSSFPVYPRVGEQYF. As DNA, the CDR3 is TGTGCCACCAGCAGTTTTCCTGTATACCCCCGGGTGGGCGAGCAGTACTTC.

The V call is TRBV4-3, the J call TRBJ1-5, with D possibly matching TRBD1 (6 bases). With 2 bases removed from V and 4 bases from J, the gap between germline ends came to 18 bases. Germline CDR1 is LGHNA and CDR2 is YSLEER. The CDR3 totals 17 residues. This chain's CDR3 is CASSQSRWGGSNQPQHF. The CDR3 nucleotides are TGCGCCAGCAGCCAATCGAGGTGGGGGGGCTCGAATCAGCCCCAGCATTTT.

The chain joins TRBV9 to TRBJ1-3; a possible D gene is TRBD1 (6 bases). Germline V gene lookup returns CDR1 SGDLS and CDR2 YYNGEE. This CDR3 contains 16 residues. V was shortened by 3 bases and J by 0 bases, with 13 bases between the two germline ends. The CDR3 DNA follows: TGTGCCAGCAGCGCGACAGGACGGAACTCTGGAAACACCATATATTTT. This translates into CASSATGRNSGNTIYF.

The rearrangement joins TRBV19 to TRBJ2-7; D is perhaps TRBD2 (6 bases). This CDR3 is built from 14 residues. Germline assignment: CDR1 LNHDA and CDR2 SQIVND (reference sequence). Trimming cost V 8 bases and J 1 base, with 15 bases left between them. Written as DNA, the CDR3 is TGTGCCAGTGCCCCGGCGGGGAGATCCTACGAGCAGTACTTC. This sequence encodes CASAPAGRSYEQYF.

The J gene is TRBJ1-4, the V gene TRBV27; 9 bases match TRBD1. Germline trimming cut 3 bases from V and 10 bases from J; bases unmatched to any gene: 3. Germline V gives CDR1 MNHEY, CDR2 SMNVEV (reference sequence). This CDR3 region has 13 residues. CDR3 coding DNA: TGTGCCAGCAGTTTTGACAGGGGGGGAAAACTGTTTTTT. This gives the protein CASSFDRGGKLFF.

This clone was seen a handful of times. V usage is TRBV4-3 and J usage is TRBJ2-3; TRBD2 is a possible D gene (5 bases). The CDR3 totals 15 residues. The germline CDR1 and CDR2 sequences are LGHNA and YSLEER. V was cut by 3 bases and J by 0 bases, with 10 bases left in between. This chain's CDR3 is CASSQDFTSTDTQYF. CDR3 sequence (DNA): TGCGCCAGCAGCCAGGACTTTACTAGCACAGATACGCAGTATTTT.

The chain is built from TRBV6-1 and TRBJ2-7; 8 bases line up with TRBD2. Germline CDR1 is MNHNS and CDR2 is SASEGT. Trimming took 10 bases from V and 2 from J; bases not matched to a gene: 7. The CDR3 is made up of 13 amino acids. The CDR3 reads CAKTGTRAYEQYF. CDR3 bases: TGTGCCAAAACCGGGACTAGGGCCTACGAGCAGTACTTC.